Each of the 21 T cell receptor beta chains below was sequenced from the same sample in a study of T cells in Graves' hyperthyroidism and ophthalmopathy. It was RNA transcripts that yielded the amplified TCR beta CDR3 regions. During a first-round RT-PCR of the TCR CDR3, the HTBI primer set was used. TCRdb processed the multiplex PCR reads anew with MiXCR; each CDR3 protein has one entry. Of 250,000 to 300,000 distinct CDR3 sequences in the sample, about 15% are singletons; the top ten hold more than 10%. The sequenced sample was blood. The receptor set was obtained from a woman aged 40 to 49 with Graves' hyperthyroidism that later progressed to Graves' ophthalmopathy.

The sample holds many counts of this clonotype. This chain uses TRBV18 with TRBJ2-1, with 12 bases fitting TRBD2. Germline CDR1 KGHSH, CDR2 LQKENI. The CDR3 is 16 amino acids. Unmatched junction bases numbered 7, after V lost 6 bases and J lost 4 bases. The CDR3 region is CASSPTSGSFYNEQFF. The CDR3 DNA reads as TGTGCCAGCTCCCCGACTAGCGGGAGCTTTTACAATGAGCAGTTCTTC. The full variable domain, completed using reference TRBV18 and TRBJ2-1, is NAGVMQNPRHLVRRRGQEARLRCSPMKGHSHVYWYRQLPEEGLKFMVYLQKENIIDESGMPKERFSAEFPKEGPSILRIQQVVRGDSAAYFCASSPTSGSFYNEQFFGPGTRLTVL.

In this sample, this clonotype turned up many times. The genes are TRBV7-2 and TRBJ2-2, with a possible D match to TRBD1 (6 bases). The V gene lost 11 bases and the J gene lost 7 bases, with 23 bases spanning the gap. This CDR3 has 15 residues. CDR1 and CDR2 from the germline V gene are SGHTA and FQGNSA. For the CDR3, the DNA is TGTGCCCTAGGGGGATACAGCCGGAATTACGGGGAGCTGTTTTTT. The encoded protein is CALGGYSRNYGELFF.

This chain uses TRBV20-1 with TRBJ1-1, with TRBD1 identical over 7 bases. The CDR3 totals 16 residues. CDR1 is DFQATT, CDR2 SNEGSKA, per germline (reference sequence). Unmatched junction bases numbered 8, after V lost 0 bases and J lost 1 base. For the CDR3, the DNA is TGCAGTGCTAGAGATCAAGTGACAGGGTCGAACACTGAAGCTTTCTTT. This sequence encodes CSARDQVTGSNTEAFF.

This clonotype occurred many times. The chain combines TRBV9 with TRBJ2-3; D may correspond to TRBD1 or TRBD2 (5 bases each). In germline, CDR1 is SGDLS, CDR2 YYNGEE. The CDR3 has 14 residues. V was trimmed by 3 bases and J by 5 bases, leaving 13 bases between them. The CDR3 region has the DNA TGTGCCAGCAGCGCCCCGGGGACCCTAGATACGCAGTATTTT. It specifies CASSAPGTLDTQYF.

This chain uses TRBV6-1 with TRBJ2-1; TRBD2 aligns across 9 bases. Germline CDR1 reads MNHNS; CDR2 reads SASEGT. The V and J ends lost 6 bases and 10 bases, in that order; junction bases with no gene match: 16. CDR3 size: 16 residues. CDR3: CASRTNPAGGPREQFF. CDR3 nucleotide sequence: TGTGCCAGCAGGACAAACCCAGCGGGAGGTCCGAGGGAGCAGTTCTTC.

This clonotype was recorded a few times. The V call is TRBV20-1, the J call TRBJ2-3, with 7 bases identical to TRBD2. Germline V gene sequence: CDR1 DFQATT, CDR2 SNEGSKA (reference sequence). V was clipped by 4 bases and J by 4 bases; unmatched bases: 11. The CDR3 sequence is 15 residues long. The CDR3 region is CSANPRGGRSDTQYF. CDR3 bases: TGCAGTGCTAATCCGAGGGGCGGGAGATCAGATACGCAGTATTTT.

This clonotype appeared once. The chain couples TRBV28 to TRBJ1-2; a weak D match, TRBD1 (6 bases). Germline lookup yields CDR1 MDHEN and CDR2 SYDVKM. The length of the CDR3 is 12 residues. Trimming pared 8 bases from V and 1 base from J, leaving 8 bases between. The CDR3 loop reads CASEQGNYGYTF. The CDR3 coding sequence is TGTGCCAGCGAACAGGGTAACTATGGCTACACCTTC.

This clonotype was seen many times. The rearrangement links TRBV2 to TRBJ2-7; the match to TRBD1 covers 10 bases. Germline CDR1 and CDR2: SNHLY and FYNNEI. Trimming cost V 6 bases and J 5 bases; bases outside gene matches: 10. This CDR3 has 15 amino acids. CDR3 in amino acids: CASSATGTGVDEQYF. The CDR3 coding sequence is TGTGCCAGCAGCGCGACCGGGACAGGGGTCGACGAGCAGTACTTC.

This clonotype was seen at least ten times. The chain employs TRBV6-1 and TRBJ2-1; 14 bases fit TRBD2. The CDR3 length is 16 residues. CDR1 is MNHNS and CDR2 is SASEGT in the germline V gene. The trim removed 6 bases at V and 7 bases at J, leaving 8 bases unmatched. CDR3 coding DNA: TGTGCCAGCAGGCAGCCGGGACTAGCGGGGGATAATGAGCAGTTCTTC. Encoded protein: CASRQPGLAGDNEQFF.

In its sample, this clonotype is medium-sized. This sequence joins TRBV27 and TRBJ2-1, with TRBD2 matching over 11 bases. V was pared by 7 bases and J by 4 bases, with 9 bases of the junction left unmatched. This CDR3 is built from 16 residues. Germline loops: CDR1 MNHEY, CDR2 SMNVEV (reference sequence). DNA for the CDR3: TGTGCCAGCAAAGTTACCGGGACTAGCGGATACAATGAGCAGTTCTTC. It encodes CASKVTGTSGYNEQFF.

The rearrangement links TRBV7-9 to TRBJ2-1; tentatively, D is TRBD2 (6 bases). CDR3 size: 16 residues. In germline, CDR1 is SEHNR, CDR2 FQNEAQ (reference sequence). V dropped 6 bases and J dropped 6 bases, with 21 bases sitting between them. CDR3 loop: CASRVGGLQRINEQFF. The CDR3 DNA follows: TGTGCCAGCAGGGTTGGGGGACTCCAAAGGATCAATGAGCAGTTCTTC.

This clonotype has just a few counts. The CDR3 DNA reads TGCGCCAGCAGCCAAGATCAGGGGCCCCTCAGGGCCCAGTACTTC. This codes for CASSQDQGPLRAQYF. The chain recombines TRBV4-1 with TRBJ2-5, with D tentatively TRBD1 (6 bases). The CDR3 runs to 15 residues. V lost 0 bases to trimming and J lost 9 bases, with 17 bases between them. The germline V gene has CDR1 MGHRA and CDR2 YSYEKL.

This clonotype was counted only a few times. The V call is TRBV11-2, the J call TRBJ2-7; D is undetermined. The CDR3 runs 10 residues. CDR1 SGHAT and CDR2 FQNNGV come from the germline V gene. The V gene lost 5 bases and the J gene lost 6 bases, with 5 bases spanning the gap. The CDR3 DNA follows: TGTGCCAGCAGCCGTGTCGAGCAGTACTTC. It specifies CASSRVEQYF.

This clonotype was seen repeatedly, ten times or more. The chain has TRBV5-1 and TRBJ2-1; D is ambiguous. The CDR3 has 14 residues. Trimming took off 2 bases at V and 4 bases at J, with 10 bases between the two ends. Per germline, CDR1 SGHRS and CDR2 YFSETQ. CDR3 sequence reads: CASSLTTVYNEQFF. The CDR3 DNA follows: TGCGCCAGCAGCTTAACTACCGTGTACAATGAGCAGTTCTTC.

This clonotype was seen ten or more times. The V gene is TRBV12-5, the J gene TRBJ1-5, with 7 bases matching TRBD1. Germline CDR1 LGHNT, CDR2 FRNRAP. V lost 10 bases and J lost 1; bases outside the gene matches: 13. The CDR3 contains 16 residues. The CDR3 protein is CAMRRGRGLSNQPQHF. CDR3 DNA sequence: TGTGCTATGCGGCGGGGCAGGGGGTTAAGCAATCAGCCCCAGCATTTT.

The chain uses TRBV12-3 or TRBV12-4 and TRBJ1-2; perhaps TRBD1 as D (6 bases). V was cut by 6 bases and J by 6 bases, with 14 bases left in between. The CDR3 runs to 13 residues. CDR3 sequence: CASSPTGTHGYTF. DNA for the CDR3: TGTGCCAGCAGCCCCACAGGGACCCATGGCTACACCTTC.

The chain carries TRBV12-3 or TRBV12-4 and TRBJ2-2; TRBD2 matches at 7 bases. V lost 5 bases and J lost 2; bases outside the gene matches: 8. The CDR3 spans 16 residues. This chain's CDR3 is CASSSGTPLNTGELFF. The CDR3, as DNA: TGTGCCAGCAGTAGCGGGACTCCCCTCAACACCGGGGAGCTGTTTTTT.

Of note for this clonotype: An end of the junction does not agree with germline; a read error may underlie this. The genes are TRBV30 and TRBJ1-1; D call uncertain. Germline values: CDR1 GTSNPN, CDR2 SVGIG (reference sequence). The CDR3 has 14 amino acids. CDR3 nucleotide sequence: TGTGCCTGGAGTCCTGCAGTTGGGAACGCTGAAGCTTTCTTT. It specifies CAWSPAVGNAEAFF.

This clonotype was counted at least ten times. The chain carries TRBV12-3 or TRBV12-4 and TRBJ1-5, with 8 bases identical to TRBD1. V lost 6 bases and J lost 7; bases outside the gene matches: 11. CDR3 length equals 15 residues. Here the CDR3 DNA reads TGTGCCAGCAGAACACCAGGGGGCGCGAGCCAGCCCCAGCATTTT. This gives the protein CASRTPGGASQPQHF.

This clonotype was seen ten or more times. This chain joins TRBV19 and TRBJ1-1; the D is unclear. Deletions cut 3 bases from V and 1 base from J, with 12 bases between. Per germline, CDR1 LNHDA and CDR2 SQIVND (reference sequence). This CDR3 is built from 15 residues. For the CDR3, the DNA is TGTGCCAGTAGTATCGATGGGTTTGGGAACACTGAAGCTTTCTTT. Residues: CASSIDGFGNTEAFF.

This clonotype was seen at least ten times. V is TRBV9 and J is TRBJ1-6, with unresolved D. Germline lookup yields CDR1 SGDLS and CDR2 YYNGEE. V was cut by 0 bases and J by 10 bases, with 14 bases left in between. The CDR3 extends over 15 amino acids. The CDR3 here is CASSVGGLGRSPLHF. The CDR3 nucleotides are TGTGCCAGCAGCGTAGGGGGTCTTGGTCGGTCACCCCTCCACTTT.